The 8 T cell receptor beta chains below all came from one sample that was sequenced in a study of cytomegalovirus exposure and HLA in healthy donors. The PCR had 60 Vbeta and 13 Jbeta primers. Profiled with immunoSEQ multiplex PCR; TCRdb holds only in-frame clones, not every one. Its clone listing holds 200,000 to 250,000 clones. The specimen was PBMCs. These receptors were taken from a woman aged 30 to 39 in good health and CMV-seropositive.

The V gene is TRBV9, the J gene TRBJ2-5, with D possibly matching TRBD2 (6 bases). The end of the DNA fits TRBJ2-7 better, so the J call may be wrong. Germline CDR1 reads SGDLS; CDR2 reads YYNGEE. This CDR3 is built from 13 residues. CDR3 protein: CASSVGGTGEQYF. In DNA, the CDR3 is TGTGCCAGCAGCGTAGGTGGGACTGGCGAGCAGTACTTC.

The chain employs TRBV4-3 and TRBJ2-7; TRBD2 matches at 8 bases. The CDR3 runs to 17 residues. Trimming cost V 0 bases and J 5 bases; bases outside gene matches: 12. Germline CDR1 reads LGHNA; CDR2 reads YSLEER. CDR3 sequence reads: CASSQDLSGRGQDEQYF. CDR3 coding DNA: TGCGCCAGCAGCCAAGATTTGAGCGGGAGAGGTCAGGACGAGCAGTACTTC.

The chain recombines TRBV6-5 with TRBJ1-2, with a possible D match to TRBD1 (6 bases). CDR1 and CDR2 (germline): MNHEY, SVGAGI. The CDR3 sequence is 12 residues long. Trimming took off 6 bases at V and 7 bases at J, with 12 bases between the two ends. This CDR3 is CASRTTGGGYTF. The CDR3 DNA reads TGTGCCAGCAGGACGACAGGTGGTGGCTACACCTTC.

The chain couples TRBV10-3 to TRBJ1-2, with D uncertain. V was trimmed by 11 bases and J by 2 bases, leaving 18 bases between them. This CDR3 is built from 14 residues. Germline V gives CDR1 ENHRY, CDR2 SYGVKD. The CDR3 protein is CAVRRVGRNYGYTF. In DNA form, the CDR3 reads TGTGCCGTCCGGCGGGTCGGACGGAACTATGGCTACACCTTC.

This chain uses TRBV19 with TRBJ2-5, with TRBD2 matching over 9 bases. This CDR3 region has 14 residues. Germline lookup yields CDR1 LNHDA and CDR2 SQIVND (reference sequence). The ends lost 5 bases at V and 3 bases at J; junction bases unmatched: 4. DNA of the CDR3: TGTGCCAGTAGTGTGACTAGCGGAAAAGAGACCCAGTACTTC. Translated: CASSVTSGKETQYF.

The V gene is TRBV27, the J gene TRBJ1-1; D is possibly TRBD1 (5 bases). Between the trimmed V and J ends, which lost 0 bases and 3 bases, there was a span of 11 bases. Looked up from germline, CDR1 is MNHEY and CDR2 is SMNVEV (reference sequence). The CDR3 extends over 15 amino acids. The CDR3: CASSLSGGGDTEAFF. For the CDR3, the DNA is TGTGCCAGCAGTTTATCGGGGGGAGGGGACACTGAAGCTTTCTTT.

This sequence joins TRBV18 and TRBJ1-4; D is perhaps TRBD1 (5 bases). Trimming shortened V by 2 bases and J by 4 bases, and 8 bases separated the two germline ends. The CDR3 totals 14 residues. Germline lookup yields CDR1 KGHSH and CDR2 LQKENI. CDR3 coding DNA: TGTGCCAGCTCACCAGGGGGGTTTAATGAAAAACTGTTTTTT. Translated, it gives CASSPGGFNEKLFF.

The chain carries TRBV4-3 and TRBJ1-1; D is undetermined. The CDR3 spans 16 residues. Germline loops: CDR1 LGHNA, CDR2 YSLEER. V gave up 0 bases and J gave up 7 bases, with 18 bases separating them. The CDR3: CASSQDHGGLKGEAFF. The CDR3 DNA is TGCGCCAGCAGCCAAGATCACGGCGGGCTAAAGGGTGAAGCTTTCTTT.